The clone carrying this T cell receptor beta chain was observed a few times. Its specificity is unknown. The record originates from a study of T cells in Graves' hyperthyroidism and ophthalmopathy. Looking at the study overall: At initial diagnosis, before any treatment had begun, peripheral blood was obtained. Study-level points and caveats: Ophthalmopathy was told apart from stable hyperthyroidism by a 13 V-J model.

In patients aged 18 to 65, hyperthyroidism was newly diagnosed, with duration under 2 months. The CDR3 runs 20 residues. Losses at the gene ends were 5 bases for V and 2 bases for J; bases not matched to a gene: 18. Germline lookup yields CDR1 MGHDK and CDR2 SYGVNS. Authors of the study amplified TCR beta CDR3 regions from RNA transcripts. Primed by the HTBI set, a first-round RT-PCR was run on the TCR CDR3. A single record per CDR3 protein comes from TCRdb applying MiXCR to the multiplex PCR reads. The table shows a few hundred thousand distinct CDR3 sequences, with about 15% occurring only once. The sequence was obtained from a woman in her late teens or twenties with Graves' hyperthyroidism. What was sequenced was blood. The genes are TRBV25-1 and TRBJ2-3, with TRBD2 identical over 11 bases. CDR3 region: CASSLTTPRKGLADTDTQYF. As DNA, the CDR3 is TGTGCCAGCAGTCTAACCACACCGAGGAAGGGACTAGCGGACACAGATACGCAGTATTTT.